Each of the 19 T cell receptor beta chains below was sequenced from the same sample in a study of blood T cell repertoires in COVID-19. Profiled with immunoSEQ multiplex PCR; TCRdb holds only in-frame clones, not every one. This sample has under 200,000 clones, with roughly 78% found just once. The specimen was peripheral blood. These receptors all stem from a woman in her fifties or sixties with COVID-19, enrolled during active disease.

The chain recombines TRBV15 with TRBJ2-1, with 10 bases that match TRBD2. Trimming at V came to 1 base and at J to 9 bases, leaving 12 bases not matched to a gene. The CDR3 runs to 17 residues. CDR1 LNHNV and CDR2 YYDKDF come from the germline V gene (reference sequence). The DNA for the CDR3 is TGTGCCACCAGCAGAGTACTAGCGGGATTGTCGAAGGGTGAGCAGTTCTTC. As protein: CATSRVLAGLSKGEQFF.

In this sample, this clone turned up a few times. The chain joins TRBV6-5 to TRBJ2-7; 11 nucleotides agree with TRBD1. Germline V gives CDR1 MNHEY, CDR2 SVGAGI. There are 13 residues in the CDR3. The V gene end was trimmed by 7 bases and the J gene end by 5 bases; junction bases not matched to a gene: 4. The CDR3 region has the DNA TGTGCCAGCACGGACAGGGGGCCCGACGAGCAGTACTTC. The encoded protein is CASTDRGPDEQYF.

This clone was recorded once. CDR3: CASRNRGGNFNEQFF. As DNA, the CDR3 is TGTGCCAGTAGGAACCGGGGCGGGAATTTCAATGAGCAGTTCTTC. The V call is TRBV19, the J call TRBJ2-1; a weak D match, TRBD2 (6 bases). In germline, CDR1 is LNHDA, CDR2 SQIVND (reference sequence). CDR3 length: 15 residues. V was clipped by 6 bases and J by 6 bases, with 18 bases between them.

There are many counts of this clone. V usage is TRBV12-3 or TRBV12-4 and J usage is TRBJ1-1; TRBD1 matches 9 bases. Trimming cost V 7 bases and J 4 bases; bases outside gene matches: 4. CDR3 length: 13 amino acids. The CDR3 coding sequence is TGTGCCAGCACCCTACAGGGGGCCACTGAAGCTTTCTTT. Translating gives CASTLQGATEAFF.

J is TRBJ2-1 and V is TRBV19; TRBD2 aligns across 13 bases. With V trimmed by 7 bases and J by 6 bases, 6 bases remained unmatched. This CDR3 has 15 residues. The germline gives CDR1 LNHDA, CDR2 SQIVND (reference sequence). The CDR3 protein is CASTLAGGVGNEQFF. The CDR3 nucleotides read TGTGCCAGTACACTAGCGGGGGGGGTTGGCAATGAGCAGTTCTTC.

The chain recombines TRBV19 with TRBJ2-2; D is unresolved. The ends were cut back, 6 bases at V and 2 bases at J, with 10 bases in the middle. Germline loops: CDR1 LNHDA, CDR2 SQIVND (reference sequence). The CDR3 has 14 residues. The DNA of the CDR3 is TGTGCCAGTAGGGCCAGGATTAACACCGGGGAGCTGTTTTTT. This sequence encodes CASRARINTGELFF.

The V call is TRBV5-4, the J call TRBJ1-2; no firm D call. The ends were cut back, 2 bases at V and 7 bases at J, with 9 bases in the middle. Germline V gives CDR1 SGHNT, CDR2 YYREEE (reference sequence). The CDR3 covers 12 residues. The CDR3: CASSFPTAGYTF. As DNA, the CDR3 is TGTGCCAGCAGCTTTCCCACAGCTGGCTACACCTTC.

This clone showed up just once. This chain joins TRBV30 and TRBJ2-7, with D perhaps TRBD2 (8 bases). V gave up 4 bases and J gave up 2 bases, with 18 bases separating them. The length of the CDR3 is 15 residues. Per the germline V gene, CDR1 is GTSNPN and CDR2 is SVGIG (reference sequence). CDR3 residues: CAWKAGTAGAYEQYF. In DNA, the CDR3 is TGTGCCTGGAAAGCCGGGACAGCGGGGGCCTACGAGCAGTACTTC.

The chain has TRBV2 and TRBJ2-2; TRBD2 matches 9 bases. V shed 7 bases and J 4 bases; nucleotides not matched to a gene: 10. CDR3 length: 16 residues. The germline V gene encodes CDR1 SNHLY and CDR2 FYNNEI. The CDR3: CASKGLAGETTGELFF. The CDR3 region has the DNA TGTGCCAGCAAAGGGTTAGCGGGAGAGACCACCGGGGAGCTGTTTTTT.

This clone showed up just a few times. The chain couples TRBV6-5 to TRBJ1-1; a possible D gene is TRBD1 (6 bases). The CDR3 has 13 amino acids. Trimming left V 7 bases short and J 11 bases short, with 20 bases between. Germline CDR1 MNHEY, CDR2 SVGAGI. DNA for the CDR3: TGTGCCAGCACCCAGGCCCAGGGGAAGTACGCTTTCTTT. This translates into CASTQAQGKYAFF.

The rearrangement uses TRBV6-5 and TRBJ1-5; perhaps TRBD1 as D (6 bases). CDR1 is MNHEY, CDR2 SVGAGI, per germline. Trimming left V 6 bases short and J 2 bases short, with 11 bases between. There are 14 residues in the CDR3. The chain's CDR3 is CASRGGGGNQPQHF. In DNA, the CDR3 is TGTGCCAGCAGGGGAGGGGGAGGCAATCAGCCCCAGCATTTT.

This chain connects TRBV19 to TRBJ2-3; 10 nucleotides match TRBD1. V shed 8 bases and J 2 bases; nucleotides not matched to a gene: 4. The CDR3 is 14 amino acids. Germline assignment: CDR1 LNHDA and CDR2 SQIVND (reference sequence). Here the CDR3 reads CASRTGGDTDTQYF. In DNA form, the CDR3 reads TGTGCCAGTCGGACAGGGGGGGACACAGATACGCAGTATTTT.

This clone appeared a single time. This chain uses TRBV28 with TRBJ1-2; D ambiguous. The CDR3 has 14 amino acids. CDR1 and CDR2 (germline): MDHEN, SYDVKM. Trimming removed 7 bases at V and 4 bases at J, with 16 bases between. Here the CDR3 reads CASTLTLSSYGYTF. The CDR3, as DNA: TGTGCCAGCACCCTGACACTTTCTTCCTATGGCTACACCTTC.

The V gene is TRBV6-5, the J gene TRBJ2-2, with D perhaps matching TRBD2 (6 bases). V was trimmed by 8 bases and J by 0 bases, leaving 13 bases between them. The CDR3 loop spans 15 amino acids. Germline V gene data show CDR1 as MNHEY and CDR2 as SVGAGI. CDR3 DNA: TGTGCCAGCGAGCGGGCACGGACGAACACCGGGGAGCTGTTTTTT. It translates to CASERARTNTGELFF.

V gene TRBV6-5 combines with J gene TRBJ2-4, with 7 bases identical to TRBD2. Trimming at V came to 3 bases and at J to 8 bases, leaving 7 bases not matched to a gene. The length of the CDR3 is 14 residues. Germline CDR1 is MNHEY and CDR2 is SVGAGI. The CDR3 sequence: CASSYGRETDIQYF. The CDR3 coding sequence is TGTGCCAGCAGTTATGGGCGGGAGACGGACATTCAGTACTTC.

This rearrangement joins TRBV3-1 (or the pseudogene TRBV3-2) to TRBJ2-7, with a tentative D call TRBD1 (5 bases). The CDR3 runs to 14 residues. V was clipped by 4 bases and J by 2 bases, with 12 bases between them. In germline, CDR1 is LGHDT, CDR2 YNNKEL (reference sequence). The CDR3: CASSRQLEPYEQYF. As DNA, the CDR3 is TGTGCCAGCAGCCGACAGCTTGAACCCTACGAGCAGTACTTC.

The J gene is TRBJ2-7, the V gene TRBV19; 10 bases are a match to TRBD1. CDR3 length: 14 residues. V lost 6 bases, J lost 3 bases, and 5 bases stayed unmatched. Germline loops: CDR1 LNHDA, CDR2 SQIVND (reference sequence). The CDR3 region has the DNA TGTGCCAGTAGGTACCGGGACAGGGGCTACGAGCAGTACTTC. Its translation is CASRYRDRGYEQYF.

The chain employs TRBV7-2 and TRBJ1-2, with D tentatively TRBD1 (6 bases). Germline CDR1 and CDR2: SGHTA and FQGNSA. V shed 1 base and J shed 3 bases, with 15 bases lying between them. The CDR3 length is 16 residues. This CDR3 is CASSLEGLGADYGYTF. CDR3 bases: TGTGCCAGCAGCTTAGAGGGATTGGGGGCCGACTATGGCTACACCTTC.

V and J are TRBV5-1 and TRBJ2-3; 9 bases align to TRBD1. In germline, CDR1 is SGHRS, CDR2 YFSETQ. The CDR3 spans 15 residues. After removal of 4 bases from V and 2 bases from J, the junction contained 5 bases not matched to a gene. CDR3 protein: CASSPRDRDTDTQYF. As DNA, the CDR3 is TGCGCCAGCAGCCCCCGGGACAGGGACACAGATACGCAGTATTTT.